These 24 T cell receptor beta chains came from one sample sequenced in a study of T cells in Graves' hyperthyroidism and ophthalmopathy (dated by TCRdb to between 2018 and 2021). The method behind the library was multiplex PCR. These reads were obtained on an Illumina HiSeq 2000. The TCR beta CDR3 regions were amplified from RNA transcripts. A first-round RT-PCR of the TCR CDR3 used the HTBI primer set with the Qiagen OneStep RT-PCR kit. TCRdb reran the public reads through fastp at Q25 and MiXCR, keeping productive beta chains. Each entry merges the rows of one CDR3 protein and shows their most common DNA and genes. The sample table shows roughly 180,000 distinct CDR3 sequences, and approximately 15% are seen once. Clones ranked in the top ten supply roughly 29% of the sample. The sequenced material came from blood. Receptor source: a woman between 50 and 59 years old with Graves' hyperthyroidism.

This clonotype was detected many times. This chain uses TRBV20-1 with TRBJ1-2; no reliable D call. In germline, CDR1 is DFQATT, CDR2 SNEGSKA (reference sequence). The CDR3 runs 14 residues. V was trimmed by 8 bases and J by 3 bases, leaving 19 bases between them. The CDR3 DNA sequence: TGCAGTCCGTACCCTAATGACGGTCACTATGGCTACACCTTC. Encoded protein: CSPYPNDGHYGYTF.

This clonotype was seen ten or more times. V is TRBV20-1 and J is TRBJ2-2, with D perhaps being TRBD1 or TRBD2 (6 bases each). Germline CDR1 and CDR2: DFQATT and SNEGSKA (reference sequence). The V end was cut by 2 bases, the J end by 5 bases, with 15 bases between. The CDR3 has 15 residues. CDR3 DNA: TGCAGTGCTAGATACGACAGAGGGGGGACCGGGGAGCTGTTTTTT. Protein: CSARYDRGGTGELFF.

This clonotype was seen ten or more times. This CDR3 is CASSVRSANTGELFF. CDR3 DNA sequence: TGTGCCAGCAGCGTCCGAAGCGCGAACACCGGGGAGCTGTTTTTT. The chain joins TRBV11-2 to TRBJ2-2, with D unresolved. The length of the CDR3 is 15 residues. Trimming left V 5 bases short and J 0 bases short, with 10 bases between. The germline CDR1 and CDR2 sequences are SGHAT and FQNNGV.

This sequence joins TRBV7-2 and TRBJ2-3; possible D gene TRBD2, 5 bases. Looked up from germline, CDR1 is SGHTA and CDR2 is FQGNSA. This CDR3 has 15 residues. V lost 5 bases and J 5 bases, leaving 17 bases between the germline ends. CDR3 DNA: TGTGCCAGCAGCCCACGGCGGGCGTTTGGAGATACGCAGTATTTT. Encoded protein: CASSPRRAFGDTQYF.

This clonotype was seen at least ten times. The rearrangement uses TRBV27 and TRBJ2-7; 8 bases map to TRBD2. CDR1 and CDR2 from the germline V gene are MNHEY and SMNVEV (reference sequence). CDR3 length equals 14 residues. J lost 2 bases, V lost 5 bases, and 5 bases had no gene match. The CDR3 nucleotides read TGTGCCAGCAGTCTTCGGGAGGGCACCTACGAGCAGTACTTC. It is translated as CASSLREGTYEQYF.

This chain joins TRBV6-1 and TRBJ1-5; 7 bases fit TRBD1. The germline V gene has CDR1 MNHNS and CDR2 SASEGT. V lost 8 bases to trimming and J lost 1 base; unmatched junction nucleotides: 14. This CDR3 has 17 amino acids. In DNA form, the CDR3 reads TGTGCCAGCGGCCTAGCAGGGGGTAGTTGGAGCAATCAGCCCCAGCATTTT. Translating gives CASGLAGGSWSNQPQHF.

In DNA form, the CDR3 reads TGTGCCAGCTCACCAGGACAGCTCTATGGCTACACCTTC. It is translated as CASSPGQLYGYTF. The chain uses TRBV18 and TRBJ1-2; tentatively, D is TRBD1 (6 bases). V lost 2 bases, J lost 4 bases, and 8 bases lay in between. This CDR3 has 13 amino acids. CDR1 is KGHSH and CDR2 is LQKENI in the germline V gene.

The chain employs TRBV9 and TRBJ2-7; D may be TRBD2 (6 bases). Trimming cost V 1 base and J 0 bases, with 14 bases left between them. This CDR3 is 16 amino acids long. Germline CDR1 reads SGDLS; CDR2 reads YYNGEE. The CDR3 sequence is CASSVKGTFSSYEQYF. The CDR3 DNA is TGTGCCAGCAGCGTAAAAGGGACTTTTAGCTCCTACGAGCAGTACTTC.

The chain uses TRBV27 and TRBJ1-4; D call uncertain. Germline V gives CDR1 MNHEY, CDR2 SMNVEV (reference sequence). Trimming removed 3 bases from V and 0 bases from J, with 8 bases in between. The CDR3 has 15 residues. The CDR3 region has the DNA TGTGCCAGCAGTTTCTTGGGTGCAACTAATGAAAAACTGTTTTTT. Translated, it gives CASSFLGATNEKLFF.

The V call is TRBV12-3 or TRBV12-4, the J call TRBJ2-7; TRBD2 aligns across 9 bases. Trimming at V came to 6 bases and at J to 0 bases, leaving 18 bases not matched to a gene. CDR3 length: 19 residues. The CDR3 DNA sequence: TGTGCCAGCAGCCAAAGGTCTATACTAGTAGCGGGAGACTCCTACGAGCAGTACTTC. Translation: CASSQRSILVAGDSYEQYF.

The chain combines TRBV5-1 with TRBJ2-7; D is possibly TRBD2 (6 bases). The germline V and J ends were trimmed by 4 bases and 4 bases, with 15 bases remaining between them. CDR1 and CDR2 from the germline V gene are SGHRS and YFSETQ. The CDR3 runs to 14 residues. CDR3 amino acids: CASSGGTLRYEQYF. For the CDR3, the DNA is TGCGCCAGCAGCGGGGGGACCCTTAGGTACGAGCAGTACTTC.

This clonotype was detected only a few times. V usage is TRBV24-1 and J usage is TRBJ2-6; no clear D gene. The germline V gene encodes CDR1 KGHDR and CDR2 SFDVKD. Trimming pared 9 bases from V and 4 bases from J, leaving 6 bases between. CDR3 length: 12 residues. CDR3 nucleotide sequence: TGTGCCACCTCAGTCGGGGCCAACGTCCTGACTTTC. It is translated as CATSVGANVLTF.

Concerning this clonotype: Since a much larger clone is just one base distant, this may be a read error. This chain links TRBV3-1 with TRBJ2-7; D may be TRBD1 (6 bases). In germline, CDR1 is LGHDT, CDR2 YNNKEL (reference sequence). The CDR3 spans 14 residues. The CDR3 region is CASRGQFAPYGQYF. The DNA of the CDR3 is TGTGCCAGCAGGGGACAATTCGCACCCTACGGGCAGTACTTC.

In this sample, this clonotype turned up many times. The chain combines TRBV28 with TRBJ1-6; D is unresolved. V dropped 8 bases and J dropped 6 bases, with 5 bases sitting between them. Germline V gene data show CDR1 as MDHEN and CDR2 as SYDVKM. The CDR3 contains 11 residues. In DNA form, the CDR3 reads TGTGCCAGCCACGGTAATTCACCCCTCCACTTT. This translates into CASHGNSPLHF.

This clonotype was picked up many times. This chain uses TRBV9 with TRBJ1-2; D perhaps matches TRBD1 (6 bases). Germline-derived CDR1 and CDR2 are SGDLS and YYNGEE. The CDR3 runs to 13 residues. Between the trimmed V and J ends, which lost 4 bases and 7 bases, there was a span of 14 bases. The chain's CDR3 is CASSLDSSLGYTF. DNA for the CDR3: TGTGCCAGCAGCCTGGACAGTTCCCTTGGCTACACCTTC.

This clonotype appeared many times. The V gene is TRBV6-1, the J gene TRBJ1-2; 7 bases fit TRBD1. Trimming cost V 6 bases and J 1 base; bases outside gene matches: 11. Germline CDR1 reads MNHNS; CDR2 reads SASEGT. This CDR3 contains 16 residues. The CDR3 DNA follows: TGTGCCAGCAGCAACCTACAGGGGCCGGATAACTATGGCTACACCTTC. Amino acid sequence: CASSNLQGPDNYGYTF.

This clonotype was found many times. The chain combines TRBV11-2 with TRBJ1-1; no firm D call. This CDR3 has 15 amino acids. Trimming pared 7 bases from V and 1 base from J, leaving 16 bases between. Per the germline V gene, CDR1 is SGHAT and CDR2 is FQNNGV. The CDR3 protein is CASTQAGKANTEAFF. The CDR3 DNA sequence: TGTGCCAGCACCCAGGCGGGGAAAGCGAACACTGAAGCTTTCTTT.

This clonotype was observed many times. V usage is TRBV6-1 and J usage is TRBJ2-1; 9 nucleotides agree with TRBD1. The CDR3 has 17 amino acids. Per the germline V gene, CDR1 is MNHNS and CDR2 is SASEGT. Unmatched junction bases numbered 13, after V lost 2 bases and J lost 8 bases. The DNA for the CDR3 is TGTGCCAGCAGTGAAAATATTCGGACAGGGGACTTCTATGAGCAGTTCTTC. Amino acid sequence: CASSENIRTGDFYEQFF.

As for this clonotype: Given a much more abundant clone one base away, this may be a read error. The rearrangement joins TRBV3-1 to TRBJ1-1; unclear D gene. The CDR3 consists of 13 residues. Germline V CDR1 and CDR2: LGHDT, YNNKEL (reference sequence). The V gene lost 6 bases and the J gene lost 0 bases, with 8 bases spanning the gap. The DNA for the CDR3 is TGTGCCAGCAGGATAGACCTGAACACTGAAGCTTTCTTT. Its protein is CASRIDLNTEAFF.

This clonotype was seen at least ten times. The chain combines TRBV2 with TRBJ2-3; D ambiguous. The CDR3 sequence is 13 residues long. V was pared by 5 bases and J by 0 bases, with 6 bases between. In germline, CDR1 is SNHLY, CDR2 FYNNEI. The CDR3 here is CASSFRSTDTQYF. The CDR3 nucleotides read TGTGCCAGCAGTTTTCGGAGCACAGATACGCAGTATTTT.

This clonotype was detected many times. The chain combines TRBV28 with TRBJ2-7, with D possibly being TRBD1 or TRBD2 (6 bases each). The CDR3 has 13 amino acids. Germline assignment: CDR1 MDHEN and CDR2 SYDVKM. V was shortened by 8 bases and J by 3 bases, with 14 bases between the two germline ends. The DNA for the CDR3 is TGTGCCAGCGCGGGGACACCGCGCTACGAGCAGTACTTC. Its translation: CASAGTPRYEQYF.

This clonotype was detected only a few times. The rearrangement links TRBV18 to TRBJ1-4; no firm D call. The ends were cut back, 0 bases at V and 5 bases at J, with 4 bases in the middle. Germline CDR1 is KGHSH and CDR2 is LQKENI. The CDR3 is 13 residues long. CDR3 region: CASSPPPNEKLFF. The CDR3 region has the DNA TGTGCCAGCTCACCACCCCCCAATGAAAAACTGTTTTTT.

The V gene is TRBV7-2, the J gene TRBJ2-2; 8 bases are shared with TRBD1. Germline trimming cut 3 bases from V and 3 bases from J; bases unmatched to any gene: 12. The germline gives CDR1 SGHTA, CDR2 FQGNSA. This CDR3 region has 18 residues. The CDR3 region is CASSFRRYRGSHTGELFF. The CDR3 nucleotides are TGTGCCAGCAGCTTCAGACGGTACAGGGGGAGCCACACCGGGGAGCTGTTTTTT.

The V call is TRBV9, the J call TRBJ2-3, with TRBD2 as a possible D gene (6 bases). Germline CDR1 SGDLS, CDR2 YYNGEE. V dropped 0 bases and J dropped 4 bases, with 18 bases sitting between them. This CDR3 region has 17 residues. This CDR3 is CASSVERASERADTQYF. The DNA for the CDR3 is TGTGCCAGCAGCGTAGAGCGGGCCTCAGAACGTGCAGATACGCAGTATTTT.